Listed here are 18 T cell receptor beta chains from one sample, sequenced in a study of shared clonotypes between healthy human individuals. Clones were read by immunoSEQ multiplex PCR, and TCRdb kept only the in-frame ones, dropping some. Here the sample spans under 1 million clones, about 96% being singletons. CD45RO-negative cells were positively selected for CCR7, leaving out terminally differentiated effector memory CD45RA+ cells. The source material was naive CD8+ T cells sorted from blood. These receptor sequences come from a man in his thirties or forties in good health.

V is TRBV28 and J is TRBJ2-6; D remains ambiguous. Germline V lookup: CDR1 MDHEN, CDR2 SYDVKM. Trimming cost V 2 bases and J 2 bases, with 7 bases left between them. The CDR3 totals 15 residues. The CDR3 DNA is TGTGCCAGCAGTTTAGTGGAGCCTGGGGCCAACGTCCTGACTTTC. This sequence encodes CASSLVEPGANVLTF.

The chain has TRBV7-9 and TRBJ2-3, with TRBD2 matching 7 bases. Germline V CDR1 and CDR2: SEHNR, FQNEAQ (reference sequence). Trimming at V came to 3 bases and at J to 3 bases, leaving 6 bases not matched to a gene. CDR3 size: 15 residues. CDR3 amino acids: CASSFRRGGTDTQYF. The CDR3 coding sequence is TGTGCCAGCAGCTTTCGAAGGGGAGGGACAGATACGCAGTATTTT.

A remark on this clone: This specimen includes other DNA sequences encoding the same CDR3. The V and J genes are TRBV27 and TRBJ2-7; D is perhaps TRBD1 (6 bases). Per the germline V gene, CDR1 is MNHEY and CDR2 is SMNVEV (reference sequence). Trimming cost V 3 bases and J 2 bases, with 8 bases left between them. This CDR3 is built from 13 residues. CDR3 in amino acids: CASSFGQTYEQYF. The CDR3 DNA is TGTGCCAGCAGTTTTGGACAGACCTACGAGCAGTACTTC.

V is TRBV7-9 and J is TRBJ2-2; D is uncertain. The V gene lost 5 bases and the J gene lost 6 bases, with 25 bases spanning the gap. This CDR3 is built from 18 residues. Germline V CDR1 and CDR2: SEHNR, FQNEAQ (reference sequence). The CDR3 spells CASSRPDKPDTKPGELFF. CDR3 DNA sequence: TGTGCCAGCAGCCGACCCGATAAACCAGACACAAAACCCGGGGAGCTGTTTTTT.

V usage is TRBV29-1 and J usage is TRBJ2-5; 8 bases are a match to TRBD2. The CDR3 has 12 residues. Germline V CDR1 and CDR2: SQVTM, ANQGSEA. V shed 6 bases, J shed 5 bases, and the junction held 5 bases outside the gene matches. Written as DNA, the CDR3 is TGCAGCGTCGGGAGGGGTGGCGAGACCCAGTACTTC. It is translated as CSVGRGGETQYF.

This rearrangement joins TRBV27 to TRBJ2-7, with TRBD2 as a possible D gene (5 bases). The V end was cut by 4 bases, the J end by 4 bases, with 20 bases between. The CDR3 is 16 residues long. CDR1 is MNHEY and CDR2 is SMNVEV in the germline V gene (reference sequence). CDR3 nucleotide sequence: TGTGCCAGCAGTTCCCTAGACCCCGGGGTGGAATACGAGCAGTACTTC. This sequence encodes CASSSLDPGVEYEQYF.

V usage is TRBV5-6 and J usage is TRBJ2-5; tentative D call: TRBD2 (5 bases). The CDR3 contains 15 residues. V lost 4 bases, J lost 2 bases, and 15 bases lay in between. Germline V CDR1 and CDR2: SGHDT, YYEEEE. The CDR3 sequence: CASSPGFPLQETQYF. CDR3 nucleotide sequence: TGTGCCAGCAGCCCGGGGTTCCCTTTGCAAGAGACCCAGTACTTC.

The V gene is TRBV12-1, the J gene TRBJ2-7; TRBD2, the table's D call, was not compared with the DNA. TRBV12-1 constitutes a pseudogene. This CDR3 spans 16 amino acids. DNA for the CDR3: TGTGCCAGCAGTTCCCGGCCCGGCCTAGCCTTCTACGAGCAGTACTTC. The encoded protein is CASSSRPGLAFYEQYF.

This chain connects TRBV11-2 to TRBJ2-7; D is uncertain. CDR1 and CDR2 (germline): SGHAT, FQNNGV. The CDR3 runs to 12 residues. The V gene lost 4 bases and the J gene lost 7 bases, with 11 bases spanning the gap. The CDR3, as DNA: TGTGCCAGCAGCTCACCCATGGGAGAGCAGTACTTC. Translation gives CASSSPMGEQYF. Drawing the rest from reference TRBV11-2 and TRBJ2-7, the complete variable domain is EAGVAQSPRYKIIEKRQSVAFWCNPISGHATLYWYQQILGQGPKLLIQFQNNGVVDDSQLPKDRFSAERLKGVDSTLKIQPAKLEDSAVYLCASSSPMGEQYFGPGTRLTVT.

This clone was seen once. The V call is TRBV13, the J call TRBJ2-7; TRBD1 aligns across 7 bases. V lost 5 bases, J lost 0 bases, and 7 bases stayed unmatched. Germline CDR1 is PRHDT and CDR2 is FYEKMQ (reference sequence). The CDR3 runs 15 residues. The CDR3 region has the DNA TGTGCCAGCAGCCGGACCCGACAGGGCTCCTACGAGCAGTACTTC. Residues: CASSRTRQGSYEQYF. Based on the CDR3 plus reference TRBV13 and TRBJ2-7, the full variable domain is AAGVIQSPRHLIKEKRETATLKCYPIPRHDTVYWYQQGPGQDPQFLISFYEKMQSDKGSIPDRFSAQQFSDYHSELNMSSLELGDSALYFCASSRTRQGSYEQYFGPGTRLTVT.

J is TRBJ2-2 and V is TRBV7-2; D is perhaps TRBD2 (6 bases). Germline V gene data show CDR1 as SGHTA and CDR2 as FQGNSA. The V gene lost 8 bases and the J gene lost 2 bases, with 12 bases spanning the gap. The CDR3 has 14 residues. The CDR3 protein is CASGAGGNTGELFF. For the CDR3, the DNA is TGTGCCAGCGGAGCCGGGGGAAACACCGGGGAGCTGTTTTTT.

The chain has TRBV6-1 and TRBJ2-7; D not resolved. V was cut by 8 bases and J by 1 base, with 15 bases left in between. Looked up from germline, CDR1 is MNHNS and CDR2 is SASEGT. The CDR3 loop spans 14 amino acids. CDR3 residues: CASATRQVSYEQYF. DNA for the CDR3: TGTGCCAGCGCGACCCGGCAGGTTTCCTACGAGCAGTACTTC.

The rearrangement joins TRBV6-5 to TRBJ2-3, with D possibly being TRBD2 (6 bases). Germline CDR1 is MNHEY and CDR2 is SVGAGI. The CDR3 consists of 14 residues. V was clipped by 8 bases and J by 5 bases, with 17 bases between them. This CDR3 is CASGRTGTGDTQYF. CDR3 nucleotides: TGTGCCAGCGGACGGACCGGGACTGGAGATACGCAGTATTTT.

On this clone itself: Additional DNA sequences in this sample encode the identical CDR3. The chain carries TRBV13 and TRBJ2-7; weak D call: TRBD1 (6 bases). The germline gives CDR1 PRHDT, CDR2 FYEKMQ (reference sequence). The CDR3 sequence is 14 residues long. V shed 0 bases and J shed 1 base, with 7 bases lying between them. The CDR3 region has the DNA TGTGCCAGCAGCTTAGGTAGGGGGTCCTACGAGCAGTACTTC. This codes for CASSLGRGSYEQYF.

J is TRBJ2-7 and V is TRBV7-2, with 9 positions matching TRBD1. This CDR3 has 15 amino acids. The germline CDR1 and CDR2 sequences are SGHTA and FQGNSA. The J segment lost 2 bases and the V segment lost 10 bases, leaving 12 bases of the junction unmatched. CDR3 sequence (DNA): TGTGCCATCCGGGACAGGGACACCACCACCTACGAGCAGTACTTC. Translating it yields CAIRDRDTTTYEQYF.

The rearrangement joins TRBV7-2 to TRBJ2-7; no firm D call. V was cut by 5 bases and J by 4 bases, with 15 bases left in between. CDR3 length: 14 amino acids. The germline V gene has CDR1 SGHTA and CDR2 FQGNSA. The CDR3 spells CASSPLPKSYEQYF. The CDR3 bases are TGTGCCAGCAGCCCTCTACCTAAGTCTTACGAGCAGTACTTC. The full variable domain, with the rest looked up from reference TRBV7-2 and TRBJ2-7, is GAGVSQSPSNKVTEKGKDVELRCDPISGHTALYWYRQSLGQGLEFLIYFQGNSAPDKSGLPSDRFSAERTGGSVSTLTIQRTQQEDSAVYLCASSPLPKSYEQYFGPGTRLTVT.

This chain connects TRBV19 to TRBJ1-5; tentative D call: TRBD1 (6 bases). The CDR3 runs to 16 residues. The germline V gene encodes CDR1 LNHDA and CDR2 SQIVND (reference sequence). V was cut by 0 bases and J by 2 bases, with 11 bases left in between. In DNA form, the CDR3 reads TGTGCCAGTAGTATAGATCATCGACAGGGCAATCAGCCCCAGCATTTT. Its protein product is CASSIDHRQGNQPQHF.

This chain uses TRBV11-2 with TRBJ1-5; D ambiguous. V dropped 5 bases and J dropped 0 bases, with 11 bases sitting between them. The CDR3 spans 15 residues. Per germline, CDR1 SGHAT and CDR2 FQNNGV. This CDR3 is CASSLGGDSNQPQHF. CDR3 DNA: TGTGCCAGCAGCCTGGGTGGGGATAGCAATCAGCCCCAGCATTTT.